A selection of T cell receptor beta chains follows, all from one sample in a study of neurological immune-mediated disorders. TCRdb redid the calling of the 5' RACE reads with MiXCR, one entry per CDR3 protein. The profile shows about 44,000 distinct CDR3 sequences, 20% to 25% of them singletons. The sequenced material came from PBMCs. Receptors originate from a man in his sixties with HTLV-1-associated myelopathy (HAM/TSP). Each CDR3 is given with its conserved first and last residue. The D gene is left open where the match is weak. Expanded clones get a size class; other rows say once, few or many, or leave the size out.

d_gene	abundance	v_gene	j_gene	CDR3nt	CDR3aa
NA	many	TRBV29-1	TRBJ2-5	TGCAGCGTTGAAGATCCCGACGTAGTGGGAGCGTACCAAGAGACCCAGTACTTC	CSVEDPDVVGAYQETQYF
NA	many	TRBV20-1	TRBJ2-1	TGCAGTGCTAGAGATGAATTGAGTGAGGTGTACAATGAGCAGTTCTTC	CSARDELSEVYNEQFF
NA	many	TRBV20-1	TRBJ2-3	TGCAGTGCTGGTAGCGGATATACGCAGTATTTT	CSAGSGYTQYF
NA	NA	TRBV20-1	TRBJ2-2	TGCAGTGCTTTACTAGGGCCAGGCACCGGGGAGCTGTTTTTT	CSALLGPGTGELFF
NA	many	TRBV12-3/TRBV12-4	TRBJ1-2	TGTGCCAGCAGTTTAGCGCGGCGGGCAGGGGCTCCTATGGCATCCGATGGCTACACCTTC	CASSLARRAGAPMASDGYTF
NA	medium-sized	TRBV5-1	TRBJ2-2	TGCGCCAGCAGCCTCGGCAGGGTTGTCGGGGAGCTGTTTTTT	CASSLGRVVGELFF
TRBD1	many	TRBV28	TRBJ2-1	TGTGCCAGCAGTTTTGGACAGGGGGCGAACAATGAGCAGTTCTTC	CASSFGQGANNEQFF
NA	NA	TRBV5-4	TRBJ2-2	TGTGCCAGCAGCTTCGACTCCCTAGCCGGGGAGCTGTTTTTT	CASSFDSLAGELFF
TRBD2	many	TRBV5-1	TRBJ2-5	TGCGCCAGCAGCCTAGCGGGAGGCCAAGAGACCCAGTACTTC	CASSLAGGQETQYF
TRBD1	many	TRBV5-5	TRBJ2-7	TGTGCCAGCAGCCACTCGCCGGGACAGCCCTACGAGCAGTACTTC	CASSHSPGQPYEQYF
NA	many	TRBV5-1	TRBJ2-3	TGCGCCAGCAGCCCGGCCCCCCACACAGATACGCAGTATTTT	CASSPAPHTDTQYF
NA	NA	TRBV2	TRBJ1-1	TGTGCCAGCAGTGAAGTGGTCTGGATGAACACTGAAGCTTTCTTT	CASSEVVWMNTEAFF
TRBD2	NA	TRBV20-1	TRBJ2-1	TGCAGTGCTAGAGATCTGACTAGCGGGAGTAAAACGGGCTCCTACAATGAGCAGTTCTTC	CSARDLTSGSKTGSYNEQFF
TRBD2	many	TRBV20-1	TRBJ2-3	TGCAGTGCGCTACAGCGGGAGGGGTTAGATACGCAGTATTTT	CSALQREGLDTQYF
TRBD2	many	TRBV20-1	TRBJ2-1	TGCAGTGCTCGTCTGACCCAGGGACTAGCGGGGCACAATGAGCAGTTCTTC	CSARLTQGLAGHNEQFF
NA	many	TRBV24-1	TRBJ2-1	TGTGCCACCAGTCTGAGGGGTCAGTGGAATGAGCAGTTCTTC	CATSLRGQWNEQFF
NA	many	TRBV5-1	TRBJ2-2	TGCGCCAGCAGCTTGGTAGAGTACACCGGGGAGCTGTTTTTT	CASSLVEYTGELFF
TRBD2	many	TRBV7-9	TRBJ2-5	TGTGCCAGCAGCAAGTTGGGACTACAAGAGACCCAGTACTTC	CASSKLGLQETQYF
TRBD1	many	TRBV29-1	TRBJ1-4	TGCAGCTCTTGGACAGGGGGAAATGAAAAACTGTTTTTT	CSSWTGGNEKLFF
TRBD1	many	TRBV5-5	TRBJ1-4	TGTGCCAGCAGCCCCCATGGAACAGGGGAGTCGTCTACCACAATTAATGAAAAACTGTTTTTT	CASSPHGTGESSTTINEKLFF
TRBD1	many	TRBV7-8	TRBJ2-1	TGTGCCAGCAGCTTGGGACAGGGATATGAGCAGTTCTTC	CASSLGQGYEQFF
TRBD1	many	TRBV12-3/TRBV12-4	TRBJ1-4	TGTGCCAGCAGATACGCCGGGACAGGGAGCGAAAAACTGTTTTTT	CASRYAGTGSEKLFF
TRBD1	many	TRBV7-8	TRBJ2-2	TGTGCCAGCAGCTCGACAGGGGGAACCGGGGAGCTGTTTTTT	CASSSTGGTGELFF
NA	many	TRBV20-1	TRBJ2-7	TGCAGTGCCCCCGACAGGAGCTCCTACGAGCAGTACTTC	CSAPDRSSYEQYF
NA	many	TRBV29-1	TRBJ2-1	TGCAGCGTTGAGGAACTAAATGAGCAGTTCTTC	CSVEELNEQFF
NA	once	TRBV5-1	TRBJ1-3	TGCGCCAACAGCCAAATACAGGGAGGAGCTGGAAACACCATATATTTT	CANSQIQGGAGNTIYF
TRBD2	medium-sized	TRBV29-1	TRBJ2-1	TGCAGCGTTGGGGCGGGACTAGCGGGGGGGGAGCAGTTCTTC	CSVGAGLAGGEQFF
TRBD2	many	TRBV6-2/TRBV6-3	TRBJ2-7	TGTGCCAGCAGTTACGCTGCGGGAGATAGCTACGAGCAGTACTTC	CASSYAAGDSYEQYF
TRBD1	many	TRBV5-1	TRBJ2-5	TGCGCCAGCAGAACAGGGGGAGAGACCCAGTACTTC	CASRTGGETQYF
NA	many	TRBV5-1	TRBJ1-1	TGCGCCAGCAGCTTGAGCCCCGGGGGCGACACTGAAGCTTTCTTT	CASSLSPGGDTEAFF
TRBD2	NA	TRBV19	TRBJ2-1	TGTGCCAGTAGTATTCCGCGGGGGAGAGCTAATGAGCAGTTCTTC	CASSIPRGRANEQFF
NA	NA	TRBV29-1	TRBJ1-5	TGCAGCGTCCGGAGAGATAGCAATCAGCCCCAGCATTTT	CSVRRDSNQPQHF
NA	many	TRBV20-1	TRBJ1-2	TGCAGTGCTTATTCCGGGACTTCTCTAAACTATGGCTACACCTTC	CSAYSGTSLNYGYTF
TRBD1	many	TRBV20-1	TRBJ2-7	TGCAGTGCGGCGACAGGGTTGGGGTCCTACGAGCAGTACTTC	CSAATGLGSYEQYF
TRBD1	many	TRBV5-1	TRBJ2-1	TGCGCCAGCAGCACTCAACAGGGGTATGAGGCTGAGCAGTTCTTC	CASSTQQGYEAEQFF
TRBD2	NA	TRBV20-1	TRBJ2-7	TGCAGTGCTCCTAGCGGCAGCGGGATTCGGAACGAGCAGTACTTC	CSAPSGSGIRNEQYF
NA	many	TRBV18	TRBJ2-5	TGTGCCAGCTCACCACGCAGGGGCCAAGAGACCCAGTACTTC	CASSPRRGQETQYF
TRBD1	many	TRBV6-1	TRBJ1-1	TGTGCCAGCAACAGAGGGGGCGAGAACACTGAAGCTTTCTTT	CASNRGGENTEAFF
TRBD1	few	TRBV7-9	TRBJ2-7	TGTGCCAGCAGCTTAGAGTCGGGACAGGCGGATATTGAGCAGTACTTC	CASSLESGQADIEQYF
NA	many	TRBV10-2	TRBJ1-4	TGCGCCAGCGGTTGGGGTAAAGGTGAAAAACTGTTTTTT	CASGWGKGEKLFF
NA	many	TRBV30	TRBJ1-1	TGTGCCTGGAGTGGAGGCAGAAAAAGAGAAACTGAAGCTTTCTTT	CAWSGGRKRETEAFF